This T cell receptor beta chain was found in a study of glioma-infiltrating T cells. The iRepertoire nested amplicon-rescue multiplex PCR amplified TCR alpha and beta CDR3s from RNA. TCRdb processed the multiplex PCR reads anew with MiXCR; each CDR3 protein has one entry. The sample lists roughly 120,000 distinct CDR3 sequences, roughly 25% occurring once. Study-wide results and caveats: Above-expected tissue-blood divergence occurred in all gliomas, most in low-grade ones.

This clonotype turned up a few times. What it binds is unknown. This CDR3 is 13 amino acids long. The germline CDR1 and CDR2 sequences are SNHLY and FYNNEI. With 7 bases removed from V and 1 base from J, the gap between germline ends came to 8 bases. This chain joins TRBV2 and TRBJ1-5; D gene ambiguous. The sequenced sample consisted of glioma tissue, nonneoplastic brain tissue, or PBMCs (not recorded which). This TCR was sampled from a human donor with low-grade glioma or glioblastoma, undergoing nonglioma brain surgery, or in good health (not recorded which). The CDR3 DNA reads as TGTGCCAGCAAGGTGTCCAGCAATCAGCCCCAGCATTTT. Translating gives CASKVSSNQPQHF.